The TCR beta chain described here comes from a study of pediatric ulcerative colitis. The CDR3 spans 15 residues. V lost 4 bases to trimming and J lost 8 bases, with 20 bases between them. Germline loops: CDR1 LNHDA, CDR2 SQIVND (reference sequence). Study outcomes and limitations: Blood samples from a couple of patients yielded substantially fewer templates and were excluded from blood-rectal overlap analysis. Acute severe colitis showed lower rectal diversity from clonal expansions. All ulcerative colitis patients, but no controls, carried a couple of rectal clonotypes.

This was a survey-level run. Repertoires were generated with immunoSEQ multiplex PCR, while TCRdb's copy carries only in-frame clones and drops some. The sample lists tens of thousands of clones, 75% to 85% occurring once. Details on this clone: Its antigen is still unknown.

This chain uses TRBV19 with TRBJ1-2; weak D call: TRBD1 (6 bases). Sequenced input: blood. This clonotype was obtained from a boy younger than 18 with moderate ulcerative colitis. The CDR3 sequence is CASSTGTRWGSGYTF. The DNA of the CDR3 is TGTGCCAGTAGTACCGGGACAAGGTGGGGTAGCGGCTACACCTTC.